Listed here are 26 T cell receptor beta chains from one sample, sequenced in a study of blood T cells in healthy people across ages. PCR was performed a second time for about 7 to 11 cycles using a sample-barcoded 5' primer and a J-beta primer mix. TCRdb redid the calling of the 5' RACE reads with MiXCR, one entry per CDR3 protein. The sample has some 370,000 distinct CDR3 sequences; approximately 52% are singletons. Sequenced material: blood. The receptors stem from a man in his 60s in good health.

This clonotype was observed a few times. This chain uses TRBV20-1 with TRBJ2-7; 9 positions agree with TRBD1. The assigned J gene may be wrong: the sequence end matches TRBJ2-5 better. Germline V gene lookup returns CDR1 DFQATT and CDR2 SNEGSKA (reference sequence). The CDR3 covers 17 residues. The CDR3 protein is CSARDGGQGALGRTQYF. CDR3 coding DNA: TGCAGTGCTAGAGATGGGGGACAGGGTGCCCTCGGGCGGACCCAGTACTTC.

In its sample, this clonotype was seen many times. The chain joins TRBV7-6 to TRBJ2-1, with a tentative D call TRBD2 (6 bases). Germline V gene sequence: CDR1 SGHVS, CDR2 FNYEAQ. This CDR3 has 14 amino acids. V was clipped by 6 bases and J by 2 bases, with 11 bases between them. This CDR3 is CASSPRDAYNEQFF. CDR3 sequence (DNA): TGTGCCAGCAGTCCGCGGGACGCCTACAATGAGCAGTTCTTC.

This clonotype was picked up a small number of times. This sequence joins TRBV6-4 and TRBJ2-5; TRBD1 aligns across 9 bases. This CDR3 comprises 15 residues. Germline CDR1 and CDR2: MRHNA and SNTAGT. J was trimmed by 5 bases and V by 4 bases; bases with no gene match: 8. For the CDR3, the DNA is TGTGCCAGCAGTGCCACGACAGGGGGGGTTGAGACCCAGTACTTC. Translated, it gives CASSATTGGVETQYF.

J is TRBJ2-7 and V is TRBV27, with TRBD1 matching 7 bases. The CDR3 sequence is 12 residues long. V dropped 6 bases and J dropped 6; count of bases not matched to a gene: 5. Germline CDR1 is MNHEY and CDR2 is SMNVEV (reference sequence). The CDR3 DNA sequence: TGTGCCAGCAGCCACGCAGGGGGCGAGCAGTACTTC. Translating gives CASSHAGGEQYF.

V usage is TRBV28 and J usage is TRBJ2-1, with D tentatively TRBD1 (6 bases). Germline CDR1 MDHEN, CDR2 SYDVKM. With 5 bases removed from V and 13 bases from J, the gap between germline ends came to 15 bases. The CDR3 is 12 residues long. The CDR3 loop is CASSAQRGLQFF. CDR3 sequence (DNA): TGTGCCAGCAGTGCACAGAGGGGGTTACAGTTCTTC.

The chain couples TRBV6-5 to TRBJ2-7; D call uncertain. CDR3 length: 15 amino acids. The germline V gene has CDR1 MNHEY and CDR2 SVGAGI. Between the trimmed V and J ends, which lost 4 bases and 1 base, there was a span of 14 bases. The CDR3 spells CASSSLSSGSYEQYF. The CDR3 region has the DNA TGTGCCAGCAGTTCCCTAAGTAGTGGGTCCTACGAGCAGTACTTC.

The V gene is TRBV12-3 or TRBV12-4, the J gene TRBJ2-7; maybe TRBD1 (6 bases). With 5 bases removed from V and 5 bases from J, the gap between germline ends came to 10 bases. The CDR3 is 12 amino acids. CDR3 sequence reads: CASSPYRDEQYF. Here the CDR3 DNA reads TGTGCCAGCAGTCCCTACAGGGACGAGCAGTACTTC.

This chain uses TRBV11-1 with TRBJ2-6; perhaps TRBD1 as D (5 bases). The CDR3 runs 17 residues. Trimming removed 2 bases at V and 11 bases at J, with 22 bases between. Looked up from germline, CDR1 is SGHAT and CDR2 is FQDESV (reference sequence). DNA of the CDR3: TGTGCCAGCAGCTTAAGGCGTCCAGGGTCTGGGGCTGACGTCCTGACTTTC. Its translation is CASSLRRPGSGADVLTF.

The V gene is TRBV6-1, the J gene TRBJ2-4; either TRBD1 or TRBD2 may fit D (6 bases each). Judging by the DNA end, TRBJ2-7 fits better; the J call may be wrong. The CDR3 is 15 residues long. Germline values: CDR1 MNHNS, CDR2 SASEGT. CDR3 nucleotide sequence: TGTGCCAGCAGCGAGGTGGGGGGCCCTTTGTACGAGCAGTACTTC. It codes for CASSEVGGPLYEQYF.

This chain connects TRBV30 to TRBJ2-3; D is perhaps TRBD1 or TRBD2 (5 bases each). There are 13 residues in the CDR3. Trimming stripped 0 bases from V and 4 bases from J, with 8 bases between. CDR1 and CDR2 (germline): GTSNPN, SVGIG (reference sequence). The CDR3 protein is CAWSVMGADTQYF. DNA for the CDR3: TGTGCCTGGAGTGTAATGGGGGCAGATACGCAGTATTTT.

This chain uses TRBV7-2 with TRBJ2-4; D is undetermined. This CDR3 has 18 residues. Per the germline V gene, CDR1 is SGHTA and CDR2 is FQGNSA. V lost 0 bases to trimming and J lost 1 base, with 16 bases between them. The CDR3 loop is CASSLAPGLPIAKNIQYF. The CDR3 nucleotides read TGTGCCAGCAGCTTAGCACCGGGCCTCCCTATCGCCAAAAACATTCAGTACTTC.

This clonotype was observed at least ten times. The V call is TRBV20-1, the J call TRBJ2-6; 12 nucleotides match TRBD1. This CDR3 is 16 amino acids long. V lost 3 bases and J lost 4; bases outside the gene matches: 4. Germline CDR1 is DFQATT and CDR2 is SNEGSKA (reference sequence). This chain's CDR3 is CSASRGQGAGANVLTF. The CDR3 DNA reads TGCAGTGCTAGTCGGGGACAGGGGGCCGGGGCCAACGTCCTGACTTTC.

J is TRBJ2-7 and V is TRBV20-1, with TRBD1 matching over 8 bases. This CDR3 region has 12 residues. J was trimmed by 2 bases and V by 6 bases; bases with no gene match: 3. CDR1 and CDR2 from the germline V gene are DFQATT and SNEGSKA (reference sequence). This chain's CDR3 is CSAPTGAYEQYF. CDR3 DNA: TGCAGTGCCCCGACAGGGGCCTACGAGCAGTACTTC.

The chain links TRBV6-5 to TRBJ1-2, with 9 bases fitting TRBD1. J was trimmed by 5 bases and V by 7 bases; bases with no gene match: 8. The CDR3 spans 14 residues. CDR1 is MNHEY, CDR2 SVGAGI, per germline. The CDR3 loop reads CASTPDRGNYGYTF. DNA for the CDR3: TGTGCCAGCACCCCGGACAGGGGAAATTATGGCTACACCTTC.

The chain uses TRBV20-1 and TRBJ2-5; the match to TRBD2 covers 9 bases. Trimming cost V 2 bases and J 0 bases; bases outside gene matches: 7. This CDR3 spans 16 amino acids. CDR1 and CDR2 (germline): DFQATT, SNEGSKA (reference sequence). The CDR3 sequence: CSARTRLAEDQETQYF. Written as DNA, the CDR3 is TGCAGTGCTAGAACCCGACTAGCGGAGGACCAAGAGACCCAGTACTTC.

About this clonotype itself: A much larger clone differs by one base, so this may be a read error. The chain carries TRBV5-1 and TRBJ2-5; D might be TRBD1 or TRBD2, each matching 6 bases. Near its end, the DNA agrees better with TRBJ2-7, so the J call may be wrong. The germline CDR1 and CDR2 sequences are SGHRS and YFSETQ. The CDR3 consists of 16 residues. The CDR3 sequence is CAGSLEGGTPPCEQYF. In DNA form, the CDR3 reads TGCGCCGGCAGCTTGGAAGGAGGGACACCACCCTGCGAGCAGTACTTC.

Comment on this clonotype: A much more abundant neighbour one base away suggests this may be a read error. The rearrangement links TRBV3-1 to TRBJ2-5; 7 bases match TRBD2. In germline, CDR1 is LGHDT, CDR2 YNNKEL (reference sequence). The CDR3 is 14 amino acids. Written as DNA, the CDR3 is TGTGTCAGCAGAGCGGGGCGGGAACAAGAGACCCAGTACTTC. Protein product: CVSRAGREQETQYF.

Points on this clonotype: This may stem from a read error, because a much larger clone lies one nucleotide away. The rearrangement uses TRBV28 and TRBJ2-3; a weak D match, TRBD1 (6 bases). The CDR3 is 15 amino acids. The V gene's germline CDR1 is MDHEN and CDR2 SYDVKM. The CDR3 nucleotides are TGTGCCAGCAGTCTTTACAGGGATCCCACAGTTACGCAGTATTTT. Protein: CASSLYRDPTVTQYF.

Ten or more counts support this clonotype. Since a much larger clone is just one base distant, this may be a read error. The V and J genes are TRBV7-2 and TRBJ2-4; D tentatively fits TRBD1 or TRBD2 (5 bases each). The germline V and J ends were trimmed by 4 bases and 7 bases, with 11 bases remaining between them. The CDR3 loop spans 13 amino acids. The germline CDR1 and CDR2 sequences are SGHTA and FQGNSA. This CDR3 reads CASSWGPTNIQYF. The CDR3, as DNA: TGTGCCAGCAGCTGGGGACCCACGAACATTCAGTACTTC.

The rearrangement uses TRBV20-1 and TRBJ2-2, with 12 nucleotides matching TRBD2. V was pared by 0 bases and J by 0 bases, with 11 bases of the junction left unmatched. In germline, CDR1 is DFQATT, CDR2 SNEGSKA (reference sequence). The CDR3 contains 20 residues. The CDR3 here is CSARDANRLAGAANTGELFF. The CDR3 region has the DNA TGCAGTGCTAGAGATGCCAATAGACTAGCGGGGGCCGCGAACACCGGGGAGCTGTTTTTT.

This chain joins TRBV5-1 and TRBJ1-1; unclear D gene. This CDR3 comprises 16 residues. Per the germline V gene, CDR1 is SGHRS and CDR2 is YFSETQ. V lost 1 base to trimming and J lost 1 base, with 14 bases between them. The CDR3 DNA sequence: TGCGCCAGCAGCTTGTGGGCAGGAATATCGAACACTGAAGCTTTCTTT. Its protein product is CASSLWAGISNTEAFF. The variable domain in full, completed from reference TRBV5-1 and TRBJ1-1, reads KAGVTQTPRYLIKTRGQQVTLSCSPISGHRSVSWYQQTPGQGLQFLFEYFSETQRNKGNFPGRFSGRQFSNSRSEMNVSTLELGDSALYLCASSLWAGISNTEAFFGQGTRLTVV.

Only one count was recorded for this clonotype. A much larger clone lies one base from this, so it may be a read error. The chain joins TRBV5-1 to TRBJ2-3; 13 bases fit TRBD2. The J segment lost 5 bases and the V segment lost 4 bases, leaving 4 bases of the junction unmatched. The CDR3 is 15 residues long. Germline assignment: CDR1 SGHRS and CDR2 YFSETQ. The CDR3: CASSTGLAGIDTQYF. The CDR3 nucleotides are TGCGCCAGCAGCACGGGACTAGCGGGGATAGATACGCAGTATTTT.

There are a few counts of this clonotype. This sequence joins TRBV7-2 and TRBJ2-1, with D possibly TRBD2 on 5 matching bases. The germline CDR1 and CDR2 sequences are SGHTA and FQGNSA. V lost 5 bases to trimming and J lost 1 base, with 9 bases between them. The CDR3 is 14 residues long. CDR3 sequence (DNA): TGTGCCAGCAGCACATCGGGGTCCTACAATGAGCAGTTCTTC. Translating it yields CASSTSGSYNEQFF. Together with reference TRBV7-2 and TRBJ2-1, the CDR3 gives the full variable domain: GAGVSQSPSNKVTEKGKDVELRCDPISGHTALYWYRQSLGQGLEFLIYFQGNSAPDKSGLPSDRFSAERTGGSVSTLTIQRTQQEDSAVYLCASSTSGSYNEQFFGPGTRLTVL.

The CDR3 DNA reads as TGCGCCAGCAGCTTGCCCAGCGGGGGGGCCCTAGATACGCAGTATTTT. Translation gives CASSLPSGGALDTQYF. V usage is TRBV5-1 and J usage is TRBJ2-3; 10 bases align to TRBD2. V trimming: 1 base; J trimming: 5 bases; junction bases outside the gene matches: 7. Germline V gene sequence: CDR1 SGHRS, CDR2 YFSETQ. The CDR3 sequence is 16 residues long. Full variable domain (remainder filled in from reference TRBV5-1 and TRBJ2-3): KAGVTQTPRYLIKTRGQQVTLSCSPISGHRSVSWYQQTPGQGLQFLFEYFSETQRNKGNFPGRFSGRQFSNSRSEMNVSTLELGDSALYLCASSLPSGGALDTQYFGPGTRLTVL.

This clonotype has only a few counts. The gene calls are TRBV6-2 or TRBV6-3 and TRBJ2-4, with 7 positions matching TRBD2. The assigned J gene may be wrong: the sequence end matches TRBJ2-7 better. The CDR3 is 14 amino acids. Germline loops: CDR1 MNHEY, CDR2 SVGEGT. Here the CDR3 reads CASSWDYRSLEQYF. The CDR3 bases are TGTGCCAGCAGTTGGGACTATAGATCACTCGAGCAGTACTTC.

V and J are TRBV2 and TRBJ2-7; perhaps TRBD2 as D (5 bases). V gave up 6 bases and J gave up 4 bases, with 16 bases separating them. Germline values: CDR1 SNHLY, CDR2 FYNNEI. This CDR3 has 14 residues. This CDR3 is CASRRSGERYEQYF. As DNA, the CDR3 is TGTGCCAGCAGGAGATCCGGGGAAAGGTACGAGCAGTACTTC.